What follows are 8 T cell receptor beta chains derived from one specimen sequenced in a study of metastatic and nonmetastatic thyroid tumors. All patients reached thyroid surgery having received no treatment beforehand. Using MiXCR, TCRdb reanalyzed the PCR reads. The repertoire consists of under 50,000 clones, with about 26% occurring once and the leading ten covering approximately 10%. Sequenced input: blood. The receptors derive from a male donor with papillary thyroid cancer or a benign thyroid nodule (not recorded which). Some clones in this sample may be carry-over from other donors' samples.

In DNA form, the CDR3 reads TGTGCCTGGAGTTATCGAGCTCCCCCCAATGAGCAGTTCTTC. It yields the protein CAWSYRAPPNEQFF. The chain links TRBV30 to TRBJ2-1; unclear D gene. V lost 2 bases and J lost 6, with 14 bases in between. The CDR3 has 14 residues. Germline-derived CDR1 and CDR2 are GTSNPN and SVGIG (reference sequence).

This clone appeared a few times. The chain employs TRBV6-1 and TRBJ2-7; the match to TRBD2 covers 13 bases. After removal of 5 bases from V and 1 base from J, the junction contained 5 bases not matched to a gene. Germline V CDR1 and CDR2: MNHNS, SASEGT. The CDR3 contains 16 residues. This CDR3 is CASSRTSGRVSYEQYF. CDR3 DNA: TGTGCCAGCAGTCGGACTAGCGGGAGAGTTTCCTACGAGCAGTACTTC.

This clone came up many times. This rearrangement joins TRBV7-2 to TRBJ1-1; 8 bases are a match to TRBD1. Germline CDR1 is SGHTA and CDR2 is FQGNSA. The CDR3 runs 14 residues. Losses at the gene ends were 5 bases for V and 1 base for J; bases not matched to a gene: 3. CDR3 bases: TGTGCCAGCAGCCCAGGACAGGGGAACACTGAAGCTTTCTTT. Its protein product is CASSPGQGNTEAFF.

The V call is TRBV6-6, the J call TRBJ2-7; 8 bases agree with TRBD1. The CDR3 is 15 amino acids. Trimming took 2 bases from V and 3 from J; bases not matched to a gene: 6. Germline assignment: CDR1 MNHNY and CDR2 SVGAGI (reference sequence). CDR3 protein: CASSYPQDRGYEQYF. CDR3 bases: TGTGCCAGCAGTTACCCCCAAGACAGGGGCTACGAGCAGTACTTC.

The chain is built from TRBV11-2 and TRBJ1-2; perhaps TRBD1 as D (6 bases). Deletions cut 5 bases from V and 4 bases from J, with 17 bases between. The CDR3 has 15 amino acids. CDR1 SGHAT and CDR2 FQNNGV come from the germline V gene. CDR3 sequence reads: CASSGPVGGAYGYTF. CDR3 nucleotide sequence: TGTGCCAGCAGCGGACCCGTCGGGGGCGCCTATGGCTACACCTTC.

The J gene is TRBJ1-1, the V gene TRBV27; no firm D call. This CDR3 has 13 amino acids. V was cut by 6 bases and J by 3 bases, with 11 bases left in between. CDR1 is MNHEY and CDR2 is SMNVEV in the germline V gene (reference sequence). The CDR3, as DNA: TGTGCCAGCAGCCATACCTGGGACACTGAAGCTTTCTTT. It specifies CASSHTWDTEAFF.

Within the sample, this clone is medium-sized. V and J are TRBV20-1 and TRBJ2-1; D ambiguous. The CDR3 has 12 amino acids. Trimming pared 1 base from V and 4 bases from J, leaving 5 bases between. CDR1 and CDR2 (germline): DFQATT, SNEGSKA (reference sequence). The CDR3 sequence is CSARVTYNEQFF. DNA of the CDR3: TGCAGTGCTAGAGTTACTTACAATGAGCAGTTCTTC.

The chain employs TRBV15 and TRBJ1-1, with 7 bases identical to TRBD1. The germline V gene has CDR1 LNHNV and CDR2 YYDKDF (reference sequence). This CDR3 is 16 amino acids long. J gave up 3 bases and V 0 bases, and 7 bases lay outside the gene matches. This CDR3 reads CATSRDVQGGDTEAFF. CDR3 DNA: TGTGCCACCAGCAGAGATGTTCAGGGGGGGGACACTGAAGCTTTCTTT.